This TCR beta chain originates from a study of monozygotic twins with cystic fibrosis. General observations from the study: Co-twins had the most similar V usage for 13 of 16 pairs, J for 8. The repertoire was suggested to be naive-dominated, clonality median approximately 0.0093. Unrelated CF individuals shared fewer identical clonotypes than monozygotic CF twins.

Libraries were prepared by immunoSEQ multiplex PCR; TCRdb keeps only in-frame clonotypes and omits some of them. The sample holds about 35,000 clones, approximately 67% seen once. Points on this clone: The target antigen is unknown.

Per the germline V gene, CDR1 is SGHNT and CDR2 is YYREEE (reference sequence). The CDR3 extends over 18 amino acids. Trimming at V came to 0 bases and at J to 2 bases, leaving 10 bases not matched to a gene. V is TRBV5-4 and J is TRBJ2-3, with 9 positions matching TRBD2. The sequenced material came from blood. The sequence was collected from a girl under 18 with cystic fibrosis. This CDR3 reads CASSLAVYSGGSTDTQYF. The CDR3 bases are TGTGCCAGCAGCTTGGCGGTGTATAGCGGGGGTTCCACAGATACGCAGTATTTT.